This is a list of T cell receptor beta chains from one sample in a study of cytomegalovirus exposure and HLA in healthy donors. Method: immunoSEQ multiplex PCR; TCRdb's copy keeps in-frame clones and lacks some. The table has around 250,000 clones, approximately 81% seen once; the top ten hold around 8.3%. The sequencing sample was made of PBMCs. All receptors come from a woman aged 55-70 years in good health and CMV-seropositive. Both conserved end residues are part of each CDR3. A D gene is named only where the DNA matches it firmly. The size entry is marked missing in some rows and otherwise reads once, few, many or a size class.

- | TRBJ2-7 | TRBV15 | - | CATSRQRERSYEQYF | TGTGCCACCAGCAGACAGAGGGAGAGGTCCTACGAGCAGTACTTC
TRBD1 | TRBJ2-7 | TRBV29-1 | once | CSVVVGDRRYEQYF | TGCAGCGTTGTGGTCGGGGACAGAAGATACGAGCAGTACTTC
- | TRBJ2-1 | TRBV21-1 | - | CAIPGQGANQYNEQFF | TGTGCCATCCCGGGACAGGGGGCTAATCAATACAATGAGCAGTTCTTC
TRBD2 | TRBJ2-1 | TRBV4-2 | once | CASSQGRGLRLAGFGNEQFF | TGTGCCAGCAGCCAAGGAAGGGGACTACGACTAGCGGGATTTGGGAATGAGCAGTTCTTC
- | TRBJ1-2 | TRBV10-1 | - | CASIWGPYGYTF | TGCGCCAGCATTTGGGGGCCCTATGGCTACACCTTC
- | TRBJ1-2 | TRBV4-1 | - | CASSQEDTSNYGYTF | TGCGCCAGCAGCCAAGAGGACACCTCTAACTATGGCTACACCTTC
- | TRBJ2-7 | TRBV5-1 | - | CASSLGLVDYEQYF | TGCGCCAGCAGCTTGGGACTAGTCGACTACGAGCAGTACTTC
- | TRBJ2-1 | TRBV25-1 | - | CASSGFSSDEQFF | TGTGCCAGCAGTGGCTTTTCGAGCGATGAGCAGTTCTTC
- | TRBJ1-2 | TRBV1 | - | CTSSQAEHPYRVGGYTF | TGCACCAGCAGCCAAGCCGAACATCCCTACAGGGTTGGCGGCTACACCTTC
TRBD2 | TRBJ2-1 | TRBV9 | once | CASSKGLAVHNEQFF | TGTGCCAGCAGCAAGGGACTAGCGGTGCACAATGAGCAGTTCTTC
TRBD2 | TRBJ2-3 | TRBV29-1 | - | CSVEDRAGVTDTQYF | TGCAGCGTTGAAGATCGAGCGGGAGTGACAGATACGCAGTATTTT
- | TRBJ1-1 | TRBV29-1 | few | CSASFMGATEAFF | TGCAGCGCCAGTTTCATGGGGGCCACTGAAGCTTTCTTT
- | TRBJ2-3 | TRBV6-5 | - | CASSYSPGDDTQYF | TGTGCCAGCAGTTACTCCCCAGGGGACGATACGCAGTATTTT
- | TRBJ1-2 | TRBV5-1 | - | CASSLGGQTYGYTF | TGCGCCAGCAGCTTGGGTGGGCAAACCTATGGCTACACCTTC
TRBD2 | TRBJ2-3 | TRBV7-9 | once | CASSHELGSGRPGDTQYF | TGTGCCAGCAGCCATGAGCTAGGTAGCGGGAGGCCCGGAGATACGCAGTATTTT
- | TRBJ1-1 | TRBV27 | - | CASSLSGGLTEAFF | TGTGCCAGCAGTTTATCGGGGGGACTTACTGAAGCTTTCTTT
TRBD1 | TRBJ1-4 | TRBV4-1 | few | CASSQLQGANEKLFF | TGCGCCAGCAGCCAACTACAGGGGGCGAATGAAAAACTGTTTTTT
- | TRBJ2-1 | TRBV30 | few | CAWSINREYEQFF | TGTGCCTGGAGTATTAACCGGGAATATGAGCAGTTCTTC
- | TRBJ2-5 | TRBV5-4 | once | CASSPGFSETQYF | TGTGCCAGCAGCCCAGGGTTTTCAGAGACCCAGTACTTC
TRBD1 | TRBJ2-7 | TRBV11-1 | - | CASRDREKNEQYF | TGTGCCAGCAGGGACAGGGAGAAGAACGAGCAGTACTTC
- | TRBJ1-3 | TRBV29-1 | - | CSAVQGRSGSTIYF | TGCAGCGCGGTACAGGGCCGCTCTGGAAGCACCATATATTTT
TRBD1 | TRBJ2-4 | TRBV10-2 | once | CASIPGTVSKNIQYF | TGCGCCAGCATCCCGGGGACAGTCTCCAAAAACATTCAGTACTTC
TRBD1 | TRBJ1-1 | TRBV2 | - | CASSLDRGAEAFF | TGTGCCAGCAGTCTCGACAGGGGCGCTGAAGCTTTCTTT
TRBD2 | TRBJ2-2 | TRBV5-1 | - | CASSFWTSSGRNSKNTGELFF | TGCGCCAGCAGCTTTTGGACCTCTAGCGGGAGGAATTCCAAGAACACCGGGGAGCTGTTTTTT
TRBD1 | TRBJ1-3 | TRBV30 | once | CALDRGWSGNTIYF | TGTGCCCTAGACAGGGGATGGTCTGGAAACACCATATATTTT
- | TRBJ1-3 | TRBV28 | - | CASRLSGTIYF | TGTGCCAGCAGGTTATCGGGTACCATATATTTT